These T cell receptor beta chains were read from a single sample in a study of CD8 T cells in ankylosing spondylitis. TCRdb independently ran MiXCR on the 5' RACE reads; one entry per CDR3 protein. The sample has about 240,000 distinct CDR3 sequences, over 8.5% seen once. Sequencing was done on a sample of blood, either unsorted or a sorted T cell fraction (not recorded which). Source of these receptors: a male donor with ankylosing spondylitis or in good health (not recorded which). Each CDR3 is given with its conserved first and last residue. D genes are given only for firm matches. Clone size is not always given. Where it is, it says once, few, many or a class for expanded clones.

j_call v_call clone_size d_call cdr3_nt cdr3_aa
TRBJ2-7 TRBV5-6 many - TGTGCCAGCAGCTTGCGAGGGGTACAGCGCGAGCAGTACTTC CASSLRGVQREQYF
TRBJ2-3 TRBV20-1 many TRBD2 TGCAGTGCTTTAGCGGGAGGGTCCTTAAGCACAGATACGCAGTATTTT CSALAGGSLSTDTQYF
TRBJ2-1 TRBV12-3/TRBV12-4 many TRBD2 TGTGCCAGCAGTTTTAGCGGGGGCTCCTACAATGAGCAGTTCTTC CASSFSGGSYNEQFF
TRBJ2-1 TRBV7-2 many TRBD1 TGTGCCAGCAGCTTACGGACAGGGTGGGTTGAGCAGTTCTTC CASSLRTGWVEQFF
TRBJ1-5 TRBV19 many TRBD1 TGTGCCAGTAGTACGGGACAGGGCCGCAATCAGCCCCAGCATTTT CASSTGQGRNQPQHF
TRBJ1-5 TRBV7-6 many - TGTGCCAGCAGCTTAGAGCGCAATCAGCCCCAGCATTTT CASSLERNQPQHF
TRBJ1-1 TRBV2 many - TGTGCCAGCAGTCAATGGGGCTCTCGGGGAGCTTTCTTT CASSQWGSRGAFF
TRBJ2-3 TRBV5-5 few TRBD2 TGTGCCAGCAGCTTGGAACTAGCGTCGGTCTCTGATACGCAGTATTTT CASSLELASVSDTQYF
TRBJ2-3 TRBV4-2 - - TGTGCCAGCAGCCTATCAGCGGTTTGGGATACGCAGTATTTT CASSLSAVWDTQYF
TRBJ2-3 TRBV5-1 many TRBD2 TGCGCCAGCAGCCCGCGGACTAGCGGGAGCACAGATACGCAGTATTTT CASSPRTSGSTDTQYF
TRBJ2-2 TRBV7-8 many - TGTGCCAGCAGCTTGGGAACTCAGAACACCGGGGAGCTGTTTTTT CASSLGTQNTGELFF
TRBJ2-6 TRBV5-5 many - TGTGCCAGCAGGCCCGCTGGGGCCAACGTCCTGACTTTC CASRPAGANVLTF
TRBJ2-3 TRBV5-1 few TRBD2 TGCGCCAGCAGCTTGCTGACTAGCTCGACTAGCACAGATACGCAGTATTTT CASSLLTSSTSTDTQYF
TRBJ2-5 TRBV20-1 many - TGCAGTGCAACGACCCTTGAGGGGCAAGAGACCCAGTACTTC CSATTLEGQETQYF
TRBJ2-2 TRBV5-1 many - TGCGCCAGCAGCGCCGGTGAGGGGATGATTGAGCTGTTTTTT CASSAGEGMIELFF
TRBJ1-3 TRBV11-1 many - TGTGCCAGCAGCTTAAATCGTCGAAGAAACACCATATATTTT CASSLNRRRNTIYF
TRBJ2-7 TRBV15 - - TGTGCCACCAGCAGAGATCCCGGTCACTACGAGCAGTACTTC CATSRDPGHYEQYF